This T cell receptor beta chain was sequenced during a study of T cells in Graves' hyperthyroidism and ophthalmopathy. Amplification targeted TCR beta CDR3 regions from RNA transcripts. The HTBI set primed first-round TCR CDR3 RT-PCR. MiXCR, applied by TCRdb to the multiplex PCR reads, yields one record per CDR3 protein. The table lists about 520,000 distinct CDR3 sequences, approximately 25% of them singletons. Germline V CDR1 and CDR2: SQVTM, ANQGSEA. Trimming took 0 bases from V and 8 from J, leaving 10 bases between them. The CDR3 length is 12 residues. Ten or more counts support this clonotype. Specimen: blood. The V and J genes are TRBV29-1 and TRBJ1-1; D is ambiguous. This receptor was obtained from a woman under 40 with Graves' ophthalmopathy. This chain's CDR3 is CSVEDLGPEAFF. The CDR3 bases are TGCAGCGTTGAAGACCTAGGACCAGAAGCTTTCTTT.